The next 5 T cell receptor beta chains were all read from a single sample in a study of T-cell reconstitution after alpha-beta-depleted transplantation in children. Molecular barcoding with unique molecular identifiers was used for the TCRbeta library. MiXCR, applied by TCRdb to the PCR reads, yields one record per CDR3 protein. The data hold 300,000 to 400,000 distinct CDR3 sequences, with 13% observed a single time. The input for sequencing was PBMCs, taken from the stem cell graft. All receptors come from a human donor who donated a stem cell graft to a child with Fanconi anemia.

A few counts support this clonotype. The chain links TRBV7-2 to TRBJ1-2, with D hard to call. This CDR3 spans 13 amino acids. V gave up 3 bases and J gave up 3 bases, with 8 bases separating them. Germline CDR1 reads SGHTA; CDR2 reads FQGNSA. The CDR3 region is CASSFRNDYGYTF. The CDR3 DNA sequence: TGTGCCAGCAGCTTCCGGAACGACTATGGCTACACCTTC. The variable domain in full, with the rest retrieved from reference TRBV7-2 and TRBJ1-2, is GAGVSQSPSNKVTEKGKDVELRCDPISGHTALYWYRQSLGQGLEFLIYFQGNSAPDKSGLPSDRFSAERTGGSVSTLTIQRTQQEDSAVYLCASSFRNDYGYTFGSGTRLTVV.

In its sample, this clonotype was seen many times. This chain links TRBV12-3 or TRBV12-4 with TRBJ2-3; D remains unclear. CDR3 size: 15 residues. Trimming shortened V by 3 bases and J by 1 base, and 11 bases separated the two germline ends. DNA for the CDR3: TGTGCCAGCAGTTTGACTCGTGGGGGCACAGATACGCAGTATTTT. Translated: CASSLTRGGTDTQYF.

This clonotype was seen more than once but under ten times. This chain links TRBV7-2 with TRBJ1-1; tentative D call: TRBD1 (5 bases). The CDR3 is 15 amino acids. Trimming pared 0 bases from V and 7 bases from J, leaving 15 bases between. Germline CDR1 and CDR2: SGHTA and FQGNSA. The DNA of the CDR3 is TGTGCCAGCAGCTTAGCAGGCAGGGTGGATCTTGAAGCTTTCTTT. This codes for CASSLAGRVDLEAFF.

This clonotype was counted a few times. This sequence joins TRBV4-3 and TRBJ1-2; D perhaps matches TRBD1 (6 bases). V was pared by 4 bases and J by 5 bases, with 14 bases between. This CDR3 comprises 14 residues. Germline assignment: CDR1 LGHNA and CDR2 YSLEER. The CDR3 nucleotides read TGCGCCAGCAGCCGCGGACAGTCGAAATATGGCTACACCTTC. This translates into CASSRGQSKYGYTF.

The V gene is TRBV7-8, the J gene TRBJ2-1; 10 bases map to TRBD2. The germline gives CDR1 SGHVS, CDR2 FQNEAQ. Losses at the gene ends were 0 bases for V and 7 bases for J; bases not matched to a gene: 3. The CDR3 is 15 residues long. DNA for the CDR3: TGTGCCAGCAGCTTAGCAGCGGGGGGGCGTAATGAGCAGTTCTTC. Amino acids: CASSLAAGGRNEQFF.